This entry lists 14 T cell receptor beta chains sequenced from one sample in a study of blood T cell repertoires in COVID-19. Produced via immunoSEQ multiplex PCR; TCRdb's table is partial and in-frame only. This sample carries some 20,000 clones, about 89% of them seen once, and the ten largest clones take 6% to 8%. Material: peripheral blood. The receptors here all came from a woman aged 60-75 years with active COVID-19.

The chain links TRBV5-5 to TRBJ1-4, with D perhaps TRBD1 (5 bases). Trimming pared 0 bases from V and 2 bases from J, leaving 11 bases between. This CDR3 is built from 16 residues. CDR1 and CDR2 (germline): SGHKS, YYEKEE (reference sequence). CDR3: CASSLDGSGTNEKLFF. In DNA form, the CDR3 reads TGTGCCAGCAGCTTGGATGGTTCAGGGACTAATGAAAAACTGTTTTTT. Variable domain in full (rest from reference TRBV5-5 and TRBJ1-4): DAGVTQSPTHLIKTRGQQVTLRCSPISGHKSVSWYQQVLGQGPQFIFQYYEKEERGRGNFPDRFSARQFPNYSSELNVNALLLGDSALYLCASSLDGSGTNEKLFFGSGTQLSVL.

This clone was recorded once. The V gene is TRBV5-4, the J gene TRBJ1-3; D is uncertain. Trimming pared 0 bases from V and 0 bases from J, leaving 4 bases between. The CDR3 covers 14 residues. CDR1 SGHNT and CDR2 YYREEE come from the germline V gene (reference sequence). DNA for the CDR3: TGTGCCAGCAGCTTGGGGAGCTCTGGAAACACCATATATTTT. It yields the protein CASSLGSSGNTIYF.

The V gene is TRBV9, the J gene TRBJ2-5; D gene ambiguous. Deletions cut 0 bases from V and 5 bases from J, with 5 bases between. Germline loops: CDR1 SGDLS, CDR2 YYNGEE. The CDR3 spans 12 residues. The CDR3 DNA reads TGTGCCAGCAGCGTAGATATGGAGACCCAGTACTTC. Its translation: CASSVDMETQYF.

The V call is TRBV5-6, the J call TRBJ2-7; tentatively, D is TRBD1 (6 bases). Germline V CDR1 and CDR2: SGHDT, YYEEEE. Trimming left V 4 bases short and J 3 bases short, with 14 bases between. This CDR3 contains 14 residues. Here the CDR3 DNA reads TGTGCCAGCAGCCACGGGACATATGGCTACGAGCAGTACTTC. Amino acid sequence: CASSHGTYGYEQYF.

The chain joins TRBV24-1 to TRBJ1-1; 8 bases fit TRBD1. V shed 9 bases and J 7 bases; nucleotides not matched to a gene: 6. This CDR3 is built from 12 residues. CDR1 and CDR2 (germline): KGHDR, SFDVKD. CDR3 protein: CATARGRFEAFF. The CDR3 bases are TGTGCCACCGCCAGGGGGCGGTTTGAAGCTTTCTTT.

This chain uses TRBV4-2 with TRBJ2-5, with 9 nucleotides matching TRBD2. Germline trimming cut 0 bases from V and 5 bases from J; bases unmatched to any gene: 10. This CDR3 is 17 amino acids long. Germline V gene data show CDR1 as LGHNA and CDR2 as YNFKEQ. CDR3 nucleotides: TGTGCCAGCAGCCAAGATCCAGGCGGGGGGGGCATTGAGACCCAGTACTTC. Translating it yields CASSQDPGGGGIETQYF.

The V and J genes are TRBV6-5 and TRBJ2-1; 14 positions agree with TRBD2. V shed 2 bases, J shed 6 bases, and the junction held 3 bases outside the gene matches. In germline, CDR1 is MNHEY, CDR2 SVGAGI. CDR3 length: 16 amino acids. CDR3 residues: CASSYQTSGGANEQFF. As DNA, the CDR3 is TGTGCCAGCAGTTACCAGACTAGCGGGGGGGCCAATGAGCAGTTCTTC.

The CDR3 DNA is TGCGCCAGCAGCGGAACCAGGGATGGCTACACCTTC. It codes for CASSGTRDGYTF. The chain links TRBV5-1 to TRBJ1-2; D is possibly TRBD1 (5 bases). The V gene lost 4 bases and the J gene lost 6 bases, with 10 bases spanning the gap. The V gene's germline CDR1 is SGHRS and CDR2 YFSETQ. The CDR3 consists of 12 residues. Based on the CDR3 plus reference TRBV5-1 and TRBJ1-2, the full variable domain is KAGVTQTPRYLIKTRGQQVTLSCSPISGHRSVSWYQQTPGQGLQFLFEYFSETQRNKGNFPGRFSGRQFSNSRSEMNVSTLELGDSALYLCASSGTRDGYTFGSGTRLTVV.

The genes are TRBV6-1 and TRBJ1-2; D is perhaps TRBD1 (5 bases). From germline, CDR1 is MNHNS and CDR2 SASEGT. Trimming left V 2 bases short and J 2 bases short, with 9 bases between. This CDR3 is built from 14 residues. CDR3 in amino acids: CASSELPGNYGYTF. The CDR3 nucleotides are TGTGCCAGCAGTGAATTGCCAGGGAACTATGGCTACACCTTC.

The chain is built from TRBV2 and TRBJ1-2; D is unresolved. Per the germline V gene, CDR1 is SNHLY and CDR2 is FYNNEI. The V end lost 5 bases, the J end lost 6 bases, and 22 bases lay between the germline ends. The CDR3 has 16 amino acids. CDR3 region: CASSRRSASLGDGYTF. In DNA, the CDR3 is TGTGCCAGCAGTAGGAGGTCGGCCAGCTTAGGAGATGGCTACACCTTC.

The chain links TRBV19 to TRBJ1-1; the match to TRBD1 covers 8 bases. The V and J ends lost 4 bases and 3 bases, in that order; junction bases with no gene match: 4. CDR1 LNHDA and CDR2 SQIVND come from the germline V gene (reference sequence). The CDR3 sequence is 14 residues long. This CDR3 is CASSKGQGDTEAFF. The CDR3 bases are TGTGCCAGTAGTAAAGGACAGGGTGACACTGAAGCTTTCTTT.

The chain couples TRBV7-9 to TRBJ2-1, with 7 nucleotides matching TRBD2. Trimming removed 5 bases from V and 4 bases from J; junction bases left unmatched: 8. Germline V gene data show CDR1 as SEHNR and CDR2 as FQNEAQ (reference sequence). The CDR3 is made up of 15 amino acids. The CDR3 region is CASSPRRGKYNEQFF. The DNA for the CDR3 is TGTGCCAGCAGCCCCCGGCGGGGGAAATACAATGAGCAGTTCTTC.

The rearrangement uses TRBV5-4 and TRBJ2-2, with D possibly being TRBD1 (7 bases). Per germline, CDR1 SGHNT and CDR2 YYREEE (reference sequence). CDR3 length: 16 residues. Trimming took off 3 bases at V and 2 bases at J, with 14 bases between the two ends. DNA of the CDR3: TGTGCCAGCAGCTCCAGGGGGGCGAAAAACACCGGGGAGCTGTTTTTT. Its translation: CASSSRGAKNTGELFF.

The V gene is TRBV6-1, the J gene TRBJ1-1; D call uncertain. The germline V and J ends were trimmed by 4 bases and 1 base, with 16 bases remaining between them. This CDR3 has 16 amino acids. The germline V gene encodes CDR1 MNHNS and CDR2 SASEGT. This CDR3 reads CASSVTIQVPNTEAFF. In DNA form, the CDR3 reads TGTGCCAGCAGTGTCACCATCCAGGTACCGAACACTGAAGCTTTCTTT.